This T cell receptor (beta chain) originates from a study of control samples from healthy donors and cancer patients. Some clones are missing from TCRdb's copy, which holds only in-frame ones; the method was immunoSEQ multiplex PCR. The profile shows approximately 140,000 clones, around 94% of them singletons. V gave up 0 bases and J gave up 0 bases, with 6 bases separating them. The CDR3 extends over 14 amino acids. Germline V gives CDR1 SGHNT, CDR2 YYREEE (reference sequence). The TCR was taken from a man in his forties or fifties in good health. The J gene is TRBJ1-1, the V gene TRBV5-4; no definite D call. Sequencing was performed on blood. CDR3 loop: CASSLERLNTEAFF. Written as DNA, the CDR3 is TGTGCCAGCAGCTTGGAACGGTTGAACACTGAAGCTTTCTTT.